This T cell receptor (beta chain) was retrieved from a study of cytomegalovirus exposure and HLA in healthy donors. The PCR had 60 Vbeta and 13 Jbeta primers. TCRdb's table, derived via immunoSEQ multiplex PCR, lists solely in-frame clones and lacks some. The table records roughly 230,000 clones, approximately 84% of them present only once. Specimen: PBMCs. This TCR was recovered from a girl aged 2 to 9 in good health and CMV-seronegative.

The CDR3 spells CASSGTNTDTQYF. The CDR3 coding sequence is TGTGCCAGTAGCGGGACAAACACAGATACGCAGTATTTT. This sequence joins TRBV10-3 and TRBJ2-3, with 8 positions matching TRBD2. The CDR3 extends over 13 amino acids. Losses at the gene ends were 10 bases for V and 2 bases for J; bases not matched to a gene: 5. The germline gives CDR1 ENHRY, CDR2 SYGVKD.